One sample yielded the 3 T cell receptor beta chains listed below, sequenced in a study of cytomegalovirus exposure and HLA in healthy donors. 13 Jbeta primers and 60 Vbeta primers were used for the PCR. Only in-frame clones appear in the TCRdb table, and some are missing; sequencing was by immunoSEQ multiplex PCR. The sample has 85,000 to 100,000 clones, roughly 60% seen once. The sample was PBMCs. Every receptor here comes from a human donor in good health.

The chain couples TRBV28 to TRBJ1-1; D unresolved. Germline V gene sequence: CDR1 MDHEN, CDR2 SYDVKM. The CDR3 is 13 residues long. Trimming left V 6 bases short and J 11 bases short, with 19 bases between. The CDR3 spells CASSKTVRSRAFF. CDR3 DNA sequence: TGTGCCAGCAGCAAGACCGTTAGGAGTAGGGCTTTCTTT.

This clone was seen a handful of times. The CDR3 bases are TGTGCCAGCAGCTTGGTTATTAGCGGGGGCCCGGCGAATGAGCAGTTCTTC. Translation gives CASSLVISGGPANEQFF. V usage is TRBV5-4 and J usage is TRBJ2-1; TRBD2 matches 9 bases. Germline CDR1 is SGHNT and CDR2 is YYREEE (reference sequence). The V gene end was trimmed by 0 bases and the J gene end by 7 bases; junction bases not matched to a gene: 11. The CDR3 is 17 residues long.

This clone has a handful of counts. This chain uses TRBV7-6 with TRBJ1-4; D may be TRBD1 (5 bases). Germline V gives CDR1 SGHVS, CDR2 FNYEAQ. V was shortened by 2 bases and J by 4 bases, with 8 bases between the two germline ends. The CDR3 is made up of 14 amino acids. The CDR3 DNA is TGTGCCAGCAGCTTATCAGGGAATAATGAAAAACTGTTTTTT. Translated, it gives CASSLSGNNEKLFF.